The sequence of this T cell receptor (beta chain) was determined in a study of blood T cell repertoires in COVID-19. Study background: In each case, the material was cDNA or gDNA derived from T cells, B-cell-depleted T cells, or PBMCs.

Trimming cost V 5 bases and J 2 bases; bases outside gene matches: 5. This CDR3 comprises 14 residues. Germline CDR1 reads LNHDA; CDR2 reads SQIVND (reference sequence). TCRdb's copy holds only in-frame clones and misses some; the assay was immunoSEQ multiplex PCR. The sample consists of about 120,000 clones, 85% of them appearing once. The V and J genes are TRBV19 and TRBJ2-5; TRBD1 matches at 7 bases. The source material was peripheral blood. The sequence derives from a man older than 75 with active or convalescent COVID-19. The chain's CDR3 is CASSLGTAQETQYF. CDR3 DNA sequence: TGTGCCAGTAGTCTCGGGACAGCTCAAGAGACCCAGTACTTC.